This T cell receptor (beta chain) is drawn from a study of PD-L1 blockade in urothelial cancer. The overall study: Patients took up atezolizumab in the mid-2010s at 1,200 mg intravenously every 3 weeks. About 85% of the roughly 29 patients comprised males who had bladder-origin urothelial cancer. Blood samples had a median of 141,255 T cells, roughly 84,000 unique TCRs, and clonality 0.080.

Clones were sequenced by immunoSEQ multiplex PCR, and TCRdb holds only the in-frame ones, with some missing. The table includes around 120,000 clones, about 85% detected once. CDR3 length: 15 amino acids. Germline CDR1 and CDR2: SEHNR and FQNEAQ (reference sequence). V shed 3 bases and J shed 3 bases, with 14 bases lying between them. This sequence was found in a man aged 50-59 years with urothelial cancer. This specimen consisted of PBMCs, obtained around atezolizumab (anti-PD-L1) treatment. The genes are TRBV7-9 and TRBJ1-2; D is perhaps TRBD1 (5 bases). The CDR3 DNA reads TGTGCCAGCAGCTTCGCGACGGCAGGGCACTATGGCTACACCTTC. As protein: CASSFATAGHYGYTF.